This T cell receptor (beta chain) is from a study of T cells in Graves' hyperthyroidism and ophthalmopathy. Germline V lookup: CDR1 MNHNS, CDR2 SASEGT. The V and J ends lost 0 bases and 2 bases, in that order; junction bases with no gene match: 5. CDR3 length equals 16 residues. In its sample, this clonotype was seen many times. The investigators amplified TCR beta CDR3 regions from RNA transcripts. Carried out on the TCR CDR3, a first-round RT-PCR used the HTBI primer set. TCRdb independently ran MiXCR on the multiplex PCR reads; one entry per CDR3 protein. The profile covers approximately 360,000 distinct CDR3 sequences, with 15% to 18% appearing a single time and 25% to 35% taken by the ten largest.

Material: blood. J is TRBJ1-2 and V is TRBV6-1; TRBD1 matches 8 bases. The TCR was taken from a woman aged 18-35 years with Graves' hyperthyroidism that later progressed to Graves' ophthalmopathy. CDR3 region: CASSEAMTGANYGYTF. CDR3 in DNA: TGTGCCAGCAGTGAAGCTATGACAGGGGCGAACTATGGCTACACCTTC.